A single sample gave rise to the 27 T cell receptor beta chains below, sequenced in a study of blood T cell repertoires in COVID-19. Clones were read by immunoSEQ multiplex PCR, and TCRdb kept only the in-frame ones, dropping some. The sample has hundreds of thousands of clones; 83% are singletons. Material: peripheral blood. Receptors originate from a woman in her forties or fifties with acute or convalescent COVID-19.

This clone has only one observation. The chain links TRBV12-3 or TRBV12-4 to TRBJ2-3; D is ambiguous. This CDR3 spans 13 amino acids. Trimming shortened V by 4 bases and J by 13 bases, and 18 bases separated the two germline ends. The CDR3 DNA is TGTGCCAGCAGTTCTCTTCGGCTAGACCGAGAGTATTTT. Translated: CASSSLRLDREYF.

V and J are TRBV5-4 and TRBJ1-5, with 8 nucleotides matching TRBD1. The trim removed 0 bases at V and 6 bases at J, leaving 5 bases unmatched. The CDR3 covers 15 residues. Germline V gene lookup returns CDR1 SGHNT and CDR2 YYREEE (reference sequence). For the CDR3, the DNA is TGTGCCAGCAGCTTGGACGGACAGGGAGGTCAGCCCCAGCATTTT. It encodes CASSLDGQGGQPQHF.

The gene calls are TRBV30 and TRBJ2-1; D not certain. CDR1 and CDR2 from the germline V gene are GTSNPN and SVGIG (reference sequence). Trimming cost V 3 bases and J 5 bases, with 14 bases left between them. The CDR3 is 14 amino acids. The CDR3 reads CAWRLPGFHNEQFF. DNA of the CDR3: TGTGCCTGGAGGCTTCCGGGTTTCCACAATGAGCAGTTCTTC.

The chain recombines TRBV5-8 with TRBJ1-5; D possibly corresponds to TRBD1 (6 bases). With 2 bases removed from V and 5 bases from J, the gap between germline ends came to 14 bases. This CDR3 is built from 15 residues. Germline lookup yields CDR1 SGHTS and CDR2 YDEGEE. CDR3 sequence (DNA): TGTGCCAGCAGCTTTCAGGGGACACGGGATCAGCCCCAGCATTTT. Protein product: CASSFQGTRDQPQHF.

This clone was counted between two and nine times. The CDR3 sequence is CASSLQSTTGELFF. CDR3 nucleotide sequence: TGTGCCAGCAGTTTACAATCTACCACCGGGGAGCTGTTTTTT. The genes are TRBV28 and TRBJ2-2, with D unresolved. The V end lost 2 bases, the J end lost 4 bases, and 8 bases lay between the germline ends. Germline assignment: CDR1 MDHEN and CDR2 SYDVKM. This CDR3 has 14 amino acids.

The chain is built from TRBV3-1 (or the pseudogene TRBV3-2) and TRBJ1-1; D is unclear. With 0 bases removed from V and 8 bases from J, the gap between germline ends came to 16 bases. Per the germline V gene, CDR1 is LGHDT and CDR2 is YNNKEL (reference sequence). The CDR3 is 15 residues long. In DNA form, the CDR3 reads TGTGCCAGCAGCCAAGAGTATACGAGGTCAGAGGAAGCTTTCTTT. Translating gives CASSQEYTRSEEAFF.

This chain links TRBV19 with TRBJ2-2; 8 positions match TRBD1. The V gene end was trimmed by 4 bases and the J gene end by 4 bases; junction bases not matched to a gene: 5. The length of the CDR3 is 15 residues. Germline V gives CDR1 LNHDA, CDR2 SQIVND (reference sequence). The CDR3 is CASSNRDRPTGELFF. The CDR3, as DNA: TGTGCCAGTAGTAACCGGGACAGGCCCACCGGGGAGCTGTTTTTT.

The rearrangement joins TRBV4-2 to TRBJ1-4; a possible D gene is TRBD1 (6 bases). The germline CDR1 and CDR2 sequences are LGHNA and YNFKEQ. V was pared by 1 base and J by 8 bases, with 14 bases between. The CDR3 is made up of 15 amino acids. CDR3 nucleotides: TGTGCCAGCAGCCAAGGGGGGCAGGGCAAAGAAAAACTGTTTTTT. It is translated as CASSQGGQGKEKLFF.

The CDR3 coding sequence is TGTGCCATCAGCGGTCGCGCCGCTAGCGAAGAGACCCAGTACTTC. Encoded protein: CAISGRAASEETQYF. The chain combines TRBV10-3 with TRBJ2-5; TRBD2 might be the D (6 bases). Germline CDR1 is ENHRY and CDR2 is SYGVKD. V was clipped by 6 bases and J by 3 bases, with 17 bases between them. This CDR3 has 15 residues.

V usage is TRBV3-1 (or the pseudogene TRBV3-2) and J usage is TRBJ1-2, with D perhaps matching TRBD1 (5 bases). The germline V gene encodes CDR1 LGHDT and CDR2 YNNKEL (reference sequence). The V gene lost 0 bases and the J gene lost 4 bases, with 15 bases spanning the gap. The CDR3 sequence is 16 residues long. Written as DNA, the CDR3 is TGTGCCAGCAGCCAAGAGGTGGGGCCCCTAGGCTATGGCTACACCTTC. This translates into CASSQEVGPLGYGYTF.

The gene calls are TRBV4-3 and TRBJ2-5; TRBD2 aligns across 9 bases. Germline CDR1 LGHNA, CDR2 YSLEER. The CDR3 spans 16 residues. V lost 1 base to trimming and J lost 1 base; unmatched junction nucleotides: 4. CDR3 protein: CASSQVAGAFQETQYF. CDR3 nucleotides: TGCGCCAGCAGCCAAGTAGCGGGGGCCTTCCAAGAGACCCAGTACTTC.

The rearrangement joins TRBV6-1 to TRBJ1-1, with a possible D match to TRBD1 (5 bases). V lost 2 bases and J 7 bases, leaving 17 bases between the germline ends. From germline, CDR1 is MNHNS and CDR2 SASEGT. The CDR3 covers 15 residues. The CDR3 protein is CASSETAIRQYEAFF. CDR3 bases: TGTGCCAGCAGTGAAACCGCTATAAGACAGTATGAAGCTTTCTTT.

On this clone itself: Other DNA sequences in the sample encode the same CDR3. This chain links TRBV4-3 with TRBJ1-5; D possibly corresponds to TRBD1 (5 bases). The germline V gene encodes CDR1 LGHNA and CDR2 YSLEER. With 0 bases removed from V and 2 bases from J, the gap between germline ends came to 11 bases. This CDR3 comprises 16 residues. The CDR3 loop reads CASSQDLRGGNQPQHF. CDR3 bases: TGCGCCAGCAGCCAAGATCTACGGGGGGGCAATCAGCCCCAGCATTTT.

The chain uses TRBV4-1 and TRBJ1-1; D gene unclear. V dropped 5 bases and J dropped 5 bases, with 15 bases sitting between them. This CDR3 spans 14 amino acids. CDR1 and CDR2 from the germline V gene are MGHRA and YSYEKL. The CDR3 DNA follows: TGCGCCAGCAGCTCGCCGGGATCGAGGACTGAAGCTTTCTTT. Protein sequence: CASSSPGSRTEAFF.

The CDR3 region is CATGTSLNEQFF. CDR3 nucleotides: TGTGCCACCGGGACTAGCCTAAATGAGCAGTTCTTC. V and J are TRBV28 and TRBJ2-1; the match to TRBD2 covers 9 bases. V was pared by 10 bases and J by 7 bases, with 5 bases of the junction left unmatched. The germline V gene encodes CDR1 MDHEN and CDR2 SYDVKM. The length of the CDR3 is 12 residues.

This clone has a single count. The V and J genes are TRBV6-5 and TRBJ1-1, with 7 nucleotides matching TRBD1. The germline CDR1 and CDR2 sequences are MNHEY and SVGAGI. V lost 8 bases to trimming and J lost 2 bases; unmatched junction nucleotides: 8. The CDR3 extends over 14 amino acids. The CDR3 reads CASRLTGSNTEAFF. As DNA, the CDR3 is TGTGCCAGCCGTTTGACAGGGTCAAACACTGAAGCTTTCTTT.

The chain recombines TRBV2 with TRBJ2-7; 16 bases are a match to TRBD2. The CDR3 runs 17 residues. Germline CDR1 and CDR2: SNHLY and FYNNEI. J was trimmed by 2 bases and V by 6 bases; bases with no gene match: 7. DNA of the CDR3: TGTGCCAGCAGGATGGGACTAGCGGGAGGGCTTCCCTACGAGCAGTACTTC. Its translation is CASRMGLAGGLPYEQYF.

The CDR3 DNA reads TGTGCCAGCATCGGTAGAGATACGCAGTATTTT. Encoded protein: CASIGRDTQYF. The rearrangement links TRBV5-4 to TRBJ2-3; D is unresolved. The germline V gene has CDR1 SGHNT and CDR2 YYREEE (reference sequence). Trimming took off 6 bases at V and 5 bases at J, with 7 bases between the two ends. The CDR3 sequence is 11 residues long.

V and J are TRBV5-5 and TRBJ1-1; the match to TRBD1 covers 10 bases. The CDR3 runs 14 residues. J lost 6 bases, V lost 0 bases, and 2 bases had no gene match. Per germline, CDR1 SGHKS and CDR2 YYEKEE (reference sequence). This CDR3 is CASSLEGTGAEAFF. CDR3 sequence (DNA): TGTGCCAGCAGCTTGGAAGGGACAGGGGCTGAAGCTTTCTTT.

The chain uses TRBV2 and TRBJ1-2, with D possibly TRBD1 on 5 matching bases. The CDR3 spans 16 residues. The germline gives CDR1 SNHLY, CDR2 FYNNEI. Trimming shortened V by 6 bases and J by 4 bases, and 21 bases separated the two germline ends. DNA of the CDR3: TGTGCCAGCAGCCCTTTGCGGGGGGAGATGGGCTATGGCTACACCTTC. It is translated as CASSPLRGEMGYGYTF.

The chain carries TRBV5-1 and TRBJ1-5, with D perhaps matching TRBD1 (5 bases). Germline CDR1 and CDR2: SGHRS and YFSETQ. The CDR3 is 15 amino acids. Between the trimmed V and J ends, which lost 0 bases and 5 bases, there was a span of 12 bases. The CDR3: CASSLESGSYQPQHF. The CDR3 region has the DNA TGCGCCAGCAGCTTGGAGTCAGGGTCATATCAGCCCCAGCATTTT. The entire variable domain, with the rest obtained from reference TRBV5-1 and TRBJ1-5, is as follows: KAGVTQTPRYLIKTRGQQVTLSCSPISGHRSVSWYQQTPGQGLQFLFEYFSETQRNKGNFPGRFSGRQFSNSRSEMNVSTLELGDSALYLCASSLESGSYQPQHFGDGTRLSIL.

This chain connects TRBV13 to TRBJ1-2; 7 nucleotides align to TRBD1. The CDR3 extends over 13 amino acids. CDR1 PRHDT and CDR2 FYEKMQ come from the germline V gene (reference sequence). V was pared by 0 bases and J by 8 bases, with 3 bases of the junction left unmatched. This CDR3 reads CASSLGTGAGYTF. The CDR3 DNA is TGTGCCAGCAGCTTAGGAACAGGGGCCGGCTACACCTTC.

The chain is built from TRBV5-6 and TRBJ2-1; 10 nucleotides align to TRBD2. Germline CDR1 reads SGHDT; CDR2 reads YYEEEE. The CDR3 has 16 amino acids. With V trimmed by 5 bases and J by 3 bases, 8 bases remained unmatched. The CDR3 bases are TGTGCCAGCAGGTCTCAACTAGCGGGAAACTACAATGAGCAGTTCTTC. This codes for CASRSQLAGNYNEQFF.

The chain is built from TRBV5-4 and TRBJ2-1; no definite D call. The V gene's germline CDR1 is SGHNT and CDR2 YYREEE (reference sequence). CDR3 length equals 14 residues. The V and J ends lost 4 bases and 7 bases respectively, with 15 bases between them. CDR3 region: CASSVSRSGNEQFF. In DNA form, the CDR3 reads TGTGCCAGCAGCGTCTCTCGGTCAGGAAATGAGCAGTTCTTC.

J is TRBJ2-1 and V is TRBV12-5, with 9 bases aligning to TRBD2. V dropped 1 base and J dropped 7; count of bases not matched to a gene: 20. Germline-derived CDR1 and CDR2 are LGHNT and FRNRAP. CDR3 length equals 20 residues. The CDR3 sequence is CASGLGLELKGGRVRNEQFF. The CDR3 nucleotides are TGTGCTAGTGGTTTGGGCCTAGAATTAAAGGGCGGGAGGGTCCGGAATGAGCAGTTCTTC. The entire variable domain, with the rest obtained from reference TRBV12-5 and TRBJ2-1, is as follows: DARVTQTPRHKVTEMGQEVTMRCQPILGHNTVFWYRQTMMQGLELLAYFRNRAPLDDSGMPKDRFSAEMPDATLATLKIQPSEPRDSAVYFCASGLGLELKGGRVRNEQFFGPGTRLTVL.

This clone was found a few times. The rearrangement links TRBV12-3 or TRBV12-4 to TRBJ1-2; 7 bases align to TRBD1. The V gene end was trimmed by 3 bases and the J gene end by 8 bases; junction bases not matched to a gene: 6. The CDR3 is made up of 13 amino acids. The CDR3 loop reads CASSFKGARGYTF. The CDR3 bases are TGTGCCAGCAGTTTTAAGGGGGCGAGAGGCTACACCTTC.

This clone was counted between two and nine times. The rearrangement uses TRBV6-1 and TRBJ2-7, with 10 bases identical to TRBD2. Germline CDR1 is MNHNS and CDR2 is SASEGT. CDR3 length: 15 residues. V was pared by 0 bases and J by 4 bases, with 3 bases of the junction left unmatched. The CDR3 protein is CASSEAAGGPYEQYF. CDR3 DNA sequence: TGTGCCAGCAGTGAAGCAGCGGGAGGGCCGTACGAGCAGTACTTC.